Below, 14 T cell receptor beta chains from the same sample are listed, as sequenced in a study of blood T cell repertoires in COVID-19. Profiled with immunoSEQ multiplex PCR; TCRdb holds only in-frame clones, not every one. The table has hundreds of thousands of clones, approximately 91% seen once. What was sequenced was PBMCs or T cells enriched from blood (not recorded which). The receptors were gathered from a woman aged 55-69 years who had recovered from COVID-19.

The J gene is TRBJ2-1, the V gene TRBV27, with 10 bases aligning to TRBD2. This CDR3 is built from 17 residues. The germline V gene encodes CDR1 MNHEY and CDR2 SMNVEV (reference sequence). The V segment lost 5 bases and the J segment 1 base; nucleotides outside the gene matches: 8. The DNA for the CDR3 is TGTGCCAGCAGTGGGGTAGCGGGGGGCCATTCCTACAATGAGCAGTTCTTC. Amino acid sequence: CASSGVAGGHSYNEQFF.

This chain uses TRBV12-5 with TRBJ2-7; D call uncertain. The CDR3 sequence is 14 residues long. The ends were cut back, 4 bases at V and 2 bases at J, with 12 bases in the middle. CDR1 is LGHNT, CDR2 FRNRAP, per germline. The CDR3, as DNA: TGTGCTAGTGGTTCACGACAACCCGCCTACGAGCAGTACGTC. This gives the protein CASGSRQPAYEQYV.

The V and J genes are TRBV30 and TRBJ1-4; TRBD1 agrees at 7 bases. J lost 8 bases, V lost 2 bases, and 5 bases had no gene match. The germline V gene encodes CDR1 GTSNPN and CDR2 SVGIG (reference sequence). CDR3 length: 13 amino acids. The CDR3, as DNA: TGTGCCTGGAGTTATGGACAGGCCGAAAAACTGTTTTTT. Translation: CAWSYGQAEKLFF.

In DNA form, the CDR3 reads TGTGCCAGCAGGACAGTAAGCTCCTACAATGAGCAGTTCTTC. Protein product: CASRTVSSYNEQFF. The gene calls are TRBV6-5 and TRBJ2-1; D is possibly TRBD1 (5 bases). Deletions cut 6 bases from V and 0 bases from J, with 9 bases between. Germline CDR1 and CDR2: MNHEY and SVGAGI. The length of the CDR3 is 14 residues.

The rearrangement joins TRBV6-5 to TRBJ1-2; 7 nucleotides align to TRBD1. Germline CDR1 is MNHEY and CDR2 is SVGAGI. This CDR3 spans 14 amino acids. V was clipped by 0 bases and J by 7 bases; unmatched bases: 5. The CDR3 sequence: CASSYSGQLFGYTF. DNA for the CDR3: TGTGCCAGCAGTTACTCGGGACAGCTCTTTGGCTACACCTTC.

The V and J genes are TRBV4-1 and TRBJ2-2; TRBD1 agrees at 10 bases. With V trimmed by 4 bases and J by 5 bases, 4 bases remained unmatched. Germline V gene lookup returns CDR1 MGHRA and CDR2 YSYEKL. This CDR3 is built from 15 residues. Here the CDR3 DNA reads TGCGCCAGCAGCCTCTGGACAGGGGGGACCGGGGAGCTGTTTTTT. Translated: CASSLWTGGTGELFF.

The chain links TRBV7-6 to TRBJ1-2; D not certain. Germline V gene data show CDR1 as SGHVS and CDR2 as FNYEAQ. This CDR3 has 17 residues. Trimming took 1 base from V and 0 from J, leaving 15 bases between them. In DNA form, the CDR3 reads TGTGCCAGCAGCTTAGAGGAGAAGATAGCGGCTAACTATGGCTACACCTTC. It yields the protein CASSLEEKIAANYGYTF.

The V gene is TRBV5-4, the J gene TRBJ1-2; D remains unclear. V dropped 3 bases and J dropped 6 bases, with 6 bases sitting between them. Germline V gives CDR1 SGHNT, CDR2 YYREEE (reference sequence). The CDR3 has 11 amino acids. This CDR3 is CASSSEDGYTF. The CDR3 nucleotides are TGTGCCAGCAGCTCAGAGGATGGCTACACCTTC.

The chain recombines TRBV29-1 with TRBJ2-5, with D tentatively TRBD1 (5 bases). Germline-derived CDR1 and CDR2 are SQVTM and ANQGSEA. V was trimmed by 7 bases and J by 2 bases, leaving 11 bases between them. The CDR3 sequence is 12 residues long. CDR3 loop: CSAEQGQETQYF. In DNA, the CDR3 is TGCAGCGCCGAGCAGGGACAAGAGACCCAGTACTTC.

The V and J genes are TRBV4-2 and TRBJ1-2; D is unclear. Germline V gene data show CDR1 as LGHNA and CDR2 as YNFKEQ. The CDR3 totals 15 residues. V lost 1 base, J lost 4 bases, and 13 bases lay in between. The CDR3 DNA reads TGTGCCAGCAGCCAAGTTGAGGGTATGTTCTATGGCTACACCTTC. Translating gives CASSQVEGMFYGYTF.

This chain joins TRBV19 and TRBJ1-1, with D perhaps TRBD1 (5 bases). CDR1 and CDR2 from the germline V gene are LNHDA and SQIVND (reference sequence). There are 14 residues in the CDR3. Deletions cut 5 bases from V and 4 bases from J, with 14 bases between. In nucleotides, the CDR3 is TGTGCCAGTAGTCCCCAGGGTATTGGCACTGAAGCTTTCTTT. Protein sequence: CASSPQGIGTEAFF.

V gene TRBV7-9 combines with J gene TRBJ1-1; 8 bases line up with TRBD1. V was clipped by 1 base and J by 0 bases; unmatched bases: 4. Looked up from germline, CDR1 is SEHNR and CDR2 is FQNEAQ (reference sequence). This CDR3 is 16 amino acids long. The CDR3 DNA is TGTGCCAGCAGCTTAGGGACAGGGATTATGAACACTGAAGCTTTCTTT. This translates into CASSLGTGIMNTEAFF. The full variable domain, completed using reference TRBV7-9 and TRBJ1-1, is DTGVSQNPRHKITKRGQNVTFRCDPISEHNRLYWYRQTLGQGPEFLTYFQNEAQLEKSRLLSDRFSAERPKGSFSTLEIQRTEQGDSAMYLCASSLGTGIMNTEAFFGQGTRLTVV.

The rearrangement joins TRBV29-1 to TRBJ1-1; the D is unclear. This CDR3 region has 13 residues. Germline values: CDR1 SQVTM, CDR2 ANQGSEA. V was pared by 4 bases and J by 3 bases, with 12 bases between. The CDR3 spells CSVVRPSHTEAFF. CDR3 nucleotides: TGCAGCGTTGTAAGGCCTAGCCACACTGAAGCTTTCTTT.

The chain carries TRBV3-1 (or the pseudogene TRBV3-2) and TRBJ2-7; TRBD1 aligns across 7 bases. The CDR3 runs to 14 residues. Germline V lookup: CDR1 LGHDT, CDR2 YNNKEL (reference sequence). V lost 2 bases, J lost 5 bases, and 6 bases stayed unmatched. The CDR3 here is CASSQKQGSDEQYV. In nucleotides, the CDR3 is TGTGCCAGCAGCCAAAAACAGGGGAGCGACGAGCAGTACGTC.